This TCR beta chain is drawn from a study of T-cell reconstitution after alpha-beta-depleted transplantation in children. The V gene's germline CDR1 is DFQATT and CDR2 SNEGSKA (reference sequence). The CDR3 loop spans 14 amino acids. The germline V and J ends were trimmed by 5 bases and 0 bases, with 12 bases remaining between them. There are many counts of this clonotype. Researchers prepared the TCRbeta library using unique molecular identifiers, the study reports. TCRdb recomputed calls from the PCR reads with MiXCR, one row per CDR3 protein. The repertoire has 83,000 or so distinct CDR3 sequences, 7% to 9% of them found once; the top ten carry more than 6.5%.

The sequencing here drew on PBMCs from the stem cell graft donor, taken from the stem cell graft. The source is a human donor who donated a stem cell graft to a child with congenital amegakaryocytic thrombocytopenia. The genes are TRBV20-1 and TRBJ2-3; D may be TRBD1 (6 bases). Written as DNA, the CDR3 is TGCAGTGCTCTCGGACAGTCTAGCACAGATACGCAGTATTTT. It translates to CSALGQSSTDTQYF.